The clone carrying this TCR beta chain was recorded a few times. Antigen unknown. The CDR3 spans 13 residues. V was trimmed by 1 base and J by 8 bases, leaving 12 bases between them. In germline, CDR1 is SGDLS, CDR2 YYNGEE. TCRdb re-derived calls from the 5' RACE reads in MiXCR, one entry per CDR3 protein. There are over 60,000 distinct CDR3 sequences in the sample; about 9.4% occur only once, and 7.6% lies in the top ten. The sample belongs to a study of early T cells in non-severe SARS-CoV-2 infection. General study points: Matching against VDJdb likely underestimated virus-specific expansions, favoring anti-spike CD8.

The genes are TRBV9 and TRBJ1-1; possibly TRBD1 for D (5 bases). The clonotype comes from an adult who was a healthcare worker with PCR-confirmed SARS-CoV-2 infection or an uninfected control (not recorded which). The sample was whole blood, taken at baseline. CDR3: CASSVRQKSEAFF. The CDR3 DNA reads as TGTGCCAGCAGCGTACGACAGAAGAGCGAAGCTTTCTTT.